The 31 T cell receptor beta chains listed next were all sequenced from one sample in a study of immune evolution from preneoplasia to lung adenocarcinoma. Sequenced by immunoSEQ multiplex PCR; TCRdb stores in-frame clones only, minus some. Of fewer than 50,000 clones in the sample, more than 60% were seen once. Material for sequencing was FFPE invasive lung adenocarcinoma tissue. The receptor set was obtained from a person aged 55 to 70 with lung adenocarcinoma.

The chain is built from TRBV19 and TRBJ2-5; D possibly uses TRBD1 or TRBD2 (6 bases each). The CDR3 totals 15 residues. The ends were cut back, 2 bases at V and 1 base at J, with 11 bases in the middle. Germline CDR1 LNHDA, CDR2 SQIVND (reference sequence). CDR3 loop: CASSIPSGAQETQYF. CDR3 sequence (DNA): TGTGCCAGTAGTATACCCTCGGGGGCCCAAGAGACCCAGTACTTC.

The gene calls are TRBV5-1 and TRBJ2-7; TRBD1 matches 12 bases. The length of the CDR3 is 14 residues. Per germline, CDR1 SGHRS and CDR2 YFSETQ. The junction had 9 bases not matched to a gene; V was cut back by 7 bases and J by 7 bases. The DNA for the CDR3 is TGCGCCAGCGGACCGGGACAGGGGGCAAGGGAGCAGTACTTC. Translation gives CASGPGQGAREQYF.

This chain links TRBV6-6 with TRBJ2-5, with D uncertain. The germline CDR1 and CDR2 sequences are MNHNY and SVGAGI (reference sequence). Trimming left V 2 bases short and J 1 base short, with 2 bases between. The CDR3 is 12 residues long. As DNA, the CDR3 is TGTGCCAGCAGTTACCCCCAAGAGACCCAGTACTTC. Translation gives CASSYPQETQYF.

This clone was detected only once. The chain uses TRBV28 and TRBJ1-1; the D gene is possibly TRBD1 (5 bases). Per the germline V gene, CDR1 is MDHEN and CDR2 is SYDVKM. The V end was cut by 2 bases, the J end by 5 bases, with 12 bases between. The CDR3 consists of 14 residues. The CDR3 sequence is CASSLLGGRTEAFF. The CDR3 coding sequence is TGTGCCAGCAGTTTACTCGGGGGTCGGACTGAAGCTTTCTTT.

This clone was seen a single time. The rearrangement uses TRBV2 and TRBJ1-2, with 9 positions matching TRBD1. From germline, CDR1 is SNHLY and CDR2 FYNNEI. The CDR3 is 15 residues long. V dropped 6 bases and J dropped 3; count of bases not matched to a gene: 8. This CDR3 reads CASRAGTGTYYGYTF. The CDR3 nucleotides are TGTGCCAGCAGAGCCGGGACAGGGACCTACTATGGCTACACCTTC.

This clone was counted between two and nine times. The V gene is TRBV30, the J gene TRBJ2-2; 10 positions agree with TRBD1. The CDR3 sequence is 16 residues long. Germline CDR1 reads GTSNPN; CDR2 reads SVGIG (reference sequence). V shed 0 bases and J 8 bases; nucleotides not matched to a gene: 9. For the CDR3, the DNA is TGTGCCTGGAGTGTACCATGGGGACAGGGGTTGGGGGAGCTGTTTTTT. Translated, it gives CAWSVPWGQGLGELFF.

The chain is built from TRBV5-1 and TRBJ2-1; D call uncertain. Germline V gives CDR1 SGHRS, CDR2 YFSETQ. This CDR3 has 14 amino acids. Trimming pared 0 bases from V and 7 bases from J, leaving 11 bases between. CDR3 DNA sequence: TGCGCCAGCAGCTTGGACGTGCGCCAAAATGAGCAGTTCTTC. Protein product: CASSLDVRQNEQFF.

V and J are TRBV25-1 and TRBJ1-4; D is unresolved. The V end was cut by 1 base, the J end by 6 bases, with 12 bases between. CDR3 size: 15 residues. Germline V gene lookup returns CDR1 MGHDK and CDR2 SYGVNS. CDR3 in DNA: TGTGCCAGCAGTGAATCTCCGGGGATTTATGAAAAACTGTTTTTT. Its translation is CASSESPGIYEKLFF.

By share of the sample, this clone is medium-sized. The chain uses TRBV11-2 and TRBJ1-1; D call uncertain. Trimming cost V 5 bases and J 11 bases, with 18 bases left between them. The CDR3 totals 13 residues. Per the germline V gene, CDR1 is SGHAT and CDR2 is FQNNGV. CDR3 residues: CASSLGGRLGAFF. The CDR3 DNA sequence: TGTGCCAGCAGCCTAGGAGGACGCCTTGGGGCTTTCTTT.

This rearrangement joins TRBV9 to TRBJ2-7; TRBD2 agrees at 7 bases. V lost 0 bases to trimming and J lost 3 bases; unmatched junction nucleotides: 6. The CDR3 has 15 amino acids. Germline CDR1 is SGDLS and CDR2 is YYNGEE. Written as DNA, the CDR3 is TGTGCCAGCAGCGTAGACTTGGGGGACTACTACGAGCAGTACTTC. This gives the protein CASSVDLGDYYEQYF.

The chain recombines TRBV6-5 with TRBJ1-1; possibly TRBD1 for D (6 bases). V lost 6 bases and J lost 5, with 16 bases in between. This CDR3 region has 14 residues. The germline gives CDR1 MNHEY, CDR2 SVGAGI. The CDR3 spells CASSSTITGTEAFF. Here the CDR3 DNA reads TGTGCCAGCAGCTCAACTATAACAGGGACTGAAGCTTTCTTT.

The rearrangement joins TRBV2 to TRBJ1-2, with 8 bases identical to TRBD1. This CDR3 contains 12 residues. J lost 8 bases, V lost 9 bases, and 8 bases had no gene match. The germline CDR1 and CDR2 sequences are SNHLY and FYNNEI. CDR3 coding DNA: TGTGCCAGGGTCCAGGGGGCACGGGGCTACACCTTC. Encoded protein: CARVQGARGYTF.

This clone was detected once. CDR3 region: CASSFDRERSQPQHF. In DNA form, the CDR3 reads TGTGCCAGCAGTTTTGACAGGGAGAGGAGTCAGCCCCAGCATTTT. This rearrangement joins TRBV28 to TRBJ1-5; 7 nucleotides match TRBD1. This CDR3 contains 15 residues. The V segment lost 3 bases and the J segment 6 bases; nucleotides outside the gene matches: 8. Germline V lookup: CDR1 MDHEN, CDR2 SYDVKM.

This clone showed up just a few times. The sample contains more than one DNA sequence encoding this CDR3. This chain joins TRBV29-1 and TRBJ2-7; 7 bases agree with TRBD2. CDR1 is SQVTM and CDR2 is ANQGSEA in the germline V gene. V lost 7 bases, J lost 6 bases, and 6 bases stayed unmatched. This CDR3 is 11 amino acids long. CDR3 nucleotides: TGCAGCGCTGGGACGGGGGGCGAGCAGTACTTC. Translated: CSAGTGGEQYF.

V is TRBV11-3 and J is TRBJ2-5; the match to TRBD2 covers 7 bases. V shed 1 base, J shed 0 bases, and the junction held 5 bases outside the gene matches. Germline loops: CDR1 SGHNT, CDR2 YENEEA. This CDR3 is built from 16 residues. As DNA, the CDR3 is TGTGCCAGCAGCTTAGGAGGTCTAGCGGACCAAGAGACCCAGTACTTC. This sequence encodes CASSLGGLADQETQYF.

The CDR3 sequence is CASSPDTGTEQYF. The CDR3 DNA reads TGTGCCAGCAGCCCGGATACAGGGACCGAGCAGTACTTC. The chain combines TRBV7-2 with TRBJ2-7; D is perhaps TRBD1 (6 bases). V lost 5 bases, J lost 6 bases, and 14 bases lay in between. CDR3 length: 13 amino acids. From germline, CDR1 is SGHTA and CDR2 FQGNSA. Variable domain in full (rest from reference TRBV7-2 and TRBJ2-7): GAGVSQSPSNKVTEKGKDVELRCDPISGHTALYWYRQSLGQGLEFLIYFQGNSAPDKSGLPSDRFSAERTGGSVSTLTIQRTQQEDSAVYLCASSPDTGTEQYFGPGTRLTVT.

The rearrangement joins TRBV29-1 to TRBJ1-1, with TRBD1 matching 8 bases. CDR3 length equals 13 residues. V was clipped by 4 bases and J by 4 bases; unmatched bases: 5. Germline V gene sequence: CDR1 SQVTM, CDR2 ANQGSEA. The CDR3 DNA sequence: TGCAGCGTTGGGACAGGGTCGGGCACTGAAGCTTTCTTT. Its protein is CSVGTGSGTEAFF.

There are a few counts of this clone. The CDR3: CASSVEDGYGYTF. In DNA form, the CDR3 reads TGTGCCAGCAGTGTTGAGGACGGCTATGGCTACACCTTC. The rearrangement uses TRBV2 and TRBJ1-2; D ambiguous. There are 13 residues in the CDR3. Germline V gives CDR1 SNHLY, CDR2 FYNNEI. V gave up 4 bases and J gave up 4 bases, with 10 bases separating them.

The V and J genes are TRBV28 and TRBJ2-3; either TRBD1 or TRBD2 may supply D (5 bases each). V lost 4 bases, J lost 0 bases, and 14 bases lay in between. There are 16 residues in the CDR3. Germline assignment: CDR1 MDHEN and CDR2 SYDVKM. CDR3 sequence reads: CASSSPVGRSTDTQYF. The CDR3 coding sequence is TGTGCCAGCAGTTCCCCGGTGGGACGGAGCACAGATACGCAGTATTTT.

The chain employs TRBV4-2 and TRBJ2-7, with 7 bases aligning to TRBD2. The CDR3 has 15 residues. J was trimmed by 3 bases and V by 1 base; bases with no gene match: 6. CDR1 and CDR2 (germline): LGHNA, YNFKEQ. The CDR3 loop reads CASSQGLADLYEQYF. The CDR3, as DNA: TGTGCCAGCAGCCAAGGCCTAGCGGACCTCTACGAGCAGTACTTC.

CDR3 sequence (DNA): TGTGCCAGCAGTTTTTTATCTAACACTGAAGCTTTCTTT. Protein product: CASSFLSNTEAFF. This rearrangement joins TRBV28 to TRBJ1-1; D is ambiguous. The ends were cut back, 3 bases at V and 2 bases at J, with 7 bases in the middle. The CDR3 totals 13 residues. Germline loops: CDR1 MDHEN, CDR2 SYDVKM.

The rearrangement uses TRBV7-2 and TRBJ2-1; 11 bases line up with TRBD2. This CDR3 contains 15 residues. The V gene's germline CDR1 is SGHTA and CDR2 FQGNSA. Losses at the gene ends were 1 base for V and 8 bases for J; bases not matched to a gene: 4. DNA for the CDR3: TGTGCCAGCAGCTTAGTAGCGGGAGGGAGGGATGAGCAGTTCTTC. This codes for CASSLVAGGRDEQFF.

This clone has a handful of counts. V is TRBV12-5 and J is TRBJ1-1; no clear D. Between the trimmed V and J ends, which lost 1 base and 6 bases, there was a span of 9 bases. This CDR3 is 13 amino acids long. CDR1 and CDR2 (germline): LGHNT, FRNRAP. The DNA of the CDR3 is TGTGCTAGTGGTTTGGGGCTACCAGCTGAAGCTTTCTTT. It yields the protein CASGLGLPAEAFF.

The CDR3 reads CASRFGGRNTEAFF. CDR3 nucleotide sequence: TGTGCCAGCAGGTTCGGGGGGCGGAACACTGAAGCTTTCTTT. The V call is TRBV2, the J call TRBJ1-1; D is possibly TRBD1 (6 bases). V was trimmed by 6 bases and J by 1 base, leaving 12 bases between them. CDR1 SNHLY and CDR2 FYNNEI come from the germline V gene. The CDR3 extends over 14 amino acids. Using reference TRBV2 and TRBJ1-1 for the parts outside the CDR3, the full variable domain is EPEVTQTPSHQVTQMGQEVILRCVPISNHLYFYWYRQILGQKVEFLVSFYNNEISEKSEIFDDQFSVERPDGSNFTLKIRSTKLEDSAMYFCASRFGGRNTEAFFGQGTRLTVV.

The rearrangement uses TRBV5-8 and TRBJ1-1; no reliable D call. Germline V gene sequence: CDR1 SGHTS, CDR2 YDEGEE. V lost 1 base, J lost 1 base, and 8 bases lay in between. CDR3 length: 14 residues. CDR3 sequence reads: CASSLYRGNTEAFF. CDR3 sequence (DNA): TGTGCCAGCAGCTTGTATCGGGGGAACACTGAAGCTTTCTTT.

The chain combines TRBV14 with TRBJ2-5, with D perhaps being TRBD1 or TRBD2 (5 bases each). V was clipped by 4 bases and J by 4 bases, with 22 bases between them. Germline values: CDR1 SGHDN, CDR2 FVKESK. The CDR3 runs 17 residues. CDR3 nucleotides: TGTGCCAGCAGCCTTGGAAGGGGCGGGTACACCCGAGAGACCCAGTACTTC. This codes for CASSLGRGGYTRETQYF.

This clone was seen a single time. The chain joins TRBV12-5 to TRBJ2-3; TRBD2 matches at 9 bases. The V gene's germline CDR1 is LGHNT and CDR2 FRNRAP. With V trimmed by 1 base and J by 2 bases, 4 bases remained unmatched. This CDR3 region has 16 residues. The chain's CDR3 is CASGLGLAELTDTQYF. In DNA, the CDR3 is TGTGCTAGTGGTTTGGGACTAGCGGAACTCACAGATACGCAGTATTTT. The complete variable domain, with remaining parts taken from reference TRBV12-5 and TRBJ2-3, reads DARVTQTPRHKVTEMGQEVTMRCQPILGHNTVFWYRQTMMQGLELLAYFRNRAPLDDSGMPKDRFSAEMPDATLATLKIQPSEPRDSAVYFCASGLGLAELTDTQYFGPGTRLTVL.

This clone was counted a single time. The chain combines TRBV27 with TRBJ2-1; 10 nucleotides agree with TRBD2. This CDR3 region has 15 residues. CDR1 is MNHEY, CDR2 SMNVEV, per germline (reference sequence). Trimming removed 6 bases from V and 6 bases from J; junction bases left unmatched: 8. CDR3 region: CASRQPGLAFNEQFF. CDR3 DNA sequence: TGTGCCAGCAGGCAGCCGGGACTAGCGTTCAATGAGCAGTTCTTC.

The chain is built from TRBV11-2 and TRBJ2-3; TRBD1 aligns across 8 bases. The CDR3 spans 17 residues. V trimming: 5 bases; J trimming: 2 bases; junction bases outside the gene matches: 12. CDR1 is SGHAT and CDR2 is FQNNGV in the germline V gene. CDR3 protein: CASSMRWTGTITDTQYF. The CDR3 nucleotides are TGTGCCAGCAGCATGCGATGGACAGGGACCATCACAGATACGCAGTATTTT.

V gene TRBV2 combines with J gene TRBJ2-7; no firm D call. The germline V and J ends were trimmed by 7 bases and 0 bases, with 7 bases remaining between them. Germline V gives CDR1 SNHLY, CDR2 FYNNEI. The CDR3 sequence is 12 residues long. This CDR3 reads CASTSSSYEQYF. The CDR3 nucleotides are TGTGCCAGCACCTCTAGCTCCTACGAGCAGTACTTC. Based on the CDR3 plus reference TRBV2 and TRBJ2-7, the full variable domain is EPEVTQTPSHQVTQMGQEVILRCVPISNHLYFYWYRQILGQKVEFLVSFYNNEISEKSEIFDDQFSVERPDGSNFTLKIRSTKLEDSAMYFCASTSSSYEQYFGPGTRLTVT.

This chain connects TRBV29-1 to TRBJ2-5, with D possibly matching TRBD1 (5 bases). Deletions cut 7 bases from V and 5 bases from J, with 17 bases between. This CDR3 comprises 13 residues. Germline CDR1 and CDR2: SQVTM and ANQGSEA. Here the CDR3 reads CSARQGAGETQYF. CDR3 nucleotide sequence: TGCAGCGCCCGACAAGGGGCTGGGGAGACCCAGTACTTC.